This TCR beta chain was identified in a study of blood T cell repertoires in COVID-19. About the research overall: In each case, the material was cDNA or gDNA derived from T cells, B-cell-depleted T cells, or PBMCs.

While infection was still active, Seattle patients were enrolled and then followed longitudinally. Produced via immunoSEQ multiplex PCR; TCRdb's table is partial and in-frame only. The sample yields about 530,000 clones, roughly 89% seen once. Deletions cut 10 bases from V and 2 bases from J, with 8 bases between. This CDR3 is built from 11 residues. This clone has only a few counts. This sequence originates from a woman aged 50 to 60 with COVID-19, enrolled during active disease. Material: peripheral blood. The chain is built from TRBV12-3 or TRBV12-4 and TRBJ1-2; D not resolved. CDR3 nucleotides: TGTGCCACCAAACGGAACTATGGCTACACCTTC. Protein sequence: CATKRNYGYTF.